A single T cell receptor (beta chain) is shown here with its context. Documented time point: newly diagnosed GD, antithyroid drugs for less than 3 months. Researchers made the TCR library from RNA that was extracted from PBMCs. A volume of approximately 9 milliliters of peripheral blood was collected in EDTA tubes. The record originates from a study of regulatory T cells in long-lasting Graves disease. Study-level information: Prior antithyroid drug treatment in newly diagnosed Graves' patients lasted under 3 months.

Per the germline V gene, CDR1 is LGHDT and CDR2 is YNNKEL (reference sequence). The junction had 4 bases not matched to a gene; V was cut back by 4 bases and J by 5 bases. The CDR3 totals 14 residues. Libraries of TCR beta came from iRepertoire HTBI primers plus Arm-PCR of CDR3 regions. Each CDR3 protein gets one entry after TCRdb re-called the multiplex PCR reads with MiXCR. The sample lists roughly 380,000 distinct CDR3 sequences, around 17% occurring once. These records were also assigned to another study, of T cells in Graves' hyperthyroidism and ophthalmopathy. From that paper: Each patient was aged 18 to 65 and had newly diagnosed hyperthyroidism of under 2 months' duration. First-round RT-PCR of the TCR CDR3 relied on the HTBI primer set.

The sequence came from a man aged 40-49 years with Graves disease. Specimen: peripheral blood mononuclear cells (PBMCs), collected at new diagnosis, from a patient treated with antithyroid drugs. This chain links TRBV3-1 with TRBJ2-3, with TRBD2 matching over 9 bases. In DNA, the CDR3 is TGTGCCAGCAGCCTGCGGGGGGGCGGAGATACGCAGTATTTT. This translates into CASSLRGGGDTQYF.